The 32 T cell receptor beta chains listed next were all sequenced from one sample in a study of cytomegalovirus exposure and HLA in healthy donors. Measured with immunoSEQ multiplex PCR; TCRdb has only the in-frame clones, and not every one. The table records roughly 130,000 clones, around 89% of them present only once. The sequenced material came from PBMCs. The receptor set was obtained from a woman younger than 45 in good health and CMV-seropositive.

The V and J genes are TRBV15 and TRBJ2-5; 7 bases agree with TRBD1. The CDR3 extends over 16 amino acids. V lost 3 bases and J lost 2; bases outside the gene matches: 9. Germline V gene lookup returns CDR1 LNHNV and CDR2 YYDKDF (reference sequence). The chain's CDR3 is CATSRGRGTVQETQYF. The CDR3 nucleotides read TGTGCCACCAGCAGGGGCAGGGGGACAGTGCAAGAGACCCAGTACTTC.

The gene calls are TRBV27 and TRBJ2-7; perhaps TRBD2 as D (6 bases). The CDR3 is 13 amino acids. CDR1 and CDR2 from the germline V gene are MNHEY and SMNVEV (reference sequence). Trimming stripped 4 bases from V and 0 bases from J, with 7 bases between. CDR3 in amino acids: CASSSSDSYEQYF. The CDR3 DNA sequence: TGTGCCAGCAGTTCTAGCGACTCCTACGAGCAGTACTTC.

The CDR3 nucleotides read TGTGCCAGCAGTTACAGAGCAACTAATGAAAAACTGTTTTTT. It specifies CASSYRATNEKLFF. The chain uses TRBV6-6 and TRBJ1-4; D gene uncertain. Germline V CDR1 and CDR2: MNHNY, SVGAGI (reference sequence). V was clipped by 2 bases and J by 0 bases, with 4 bases between them. The CDR3 sequence is 14 residues long.

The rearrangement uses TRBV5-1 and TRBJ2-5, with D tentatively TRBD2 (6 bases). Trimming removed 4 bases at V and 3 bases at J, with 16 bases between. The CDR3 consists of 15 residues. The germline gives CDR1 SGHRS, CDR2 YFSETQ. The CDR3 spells CASSVGLFEEETQYF. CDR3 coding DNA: TGCGCCAGCAGCGTCGGACTATTCGAGGAAGAGACCCAGTACTTC. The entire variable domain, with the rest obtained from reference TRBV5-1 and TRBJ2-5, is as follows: KAGVTQTPRYLIKTRGQQVTLSCSPISGHRSVSWYQQTPGQGLQFLFEYFSETQRNKGNFPGRFSGRQFSNSRSEMNVSTLELGDSALYLCASSVGLFEEETQYFGPGTRLLVL.

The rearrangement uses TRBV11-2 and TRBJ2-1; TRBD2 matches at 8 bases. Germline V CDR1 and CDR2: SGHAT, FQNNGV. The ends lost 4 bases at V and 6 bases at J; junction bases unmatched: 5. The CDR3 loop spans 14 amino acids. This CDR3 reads CASSSSSGFNEQFF. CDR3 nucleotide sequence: TGTGCCAGCAGCTCCTCTAGCGGGTTCAATGAGCAGTTCTTC.

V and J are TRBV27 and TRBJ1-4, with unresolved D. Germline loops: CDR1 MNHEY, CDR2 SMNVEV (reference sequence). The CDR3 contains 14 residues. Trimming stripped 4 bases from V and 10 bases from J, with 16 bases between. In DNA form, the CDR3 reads TGTGCCAGCAGTTGGACTCTCCTCCAAGGAAAACTGTTTTTT. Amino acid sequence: CASSWTLLQGKLFF.

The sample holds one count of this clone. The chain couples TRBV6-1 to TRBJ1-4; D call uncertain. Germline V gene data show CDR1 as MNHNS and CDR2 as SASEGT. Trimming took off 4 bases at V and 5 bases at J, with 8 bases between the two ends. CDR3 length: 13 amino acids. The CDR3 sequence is CASSGTANEKLFF. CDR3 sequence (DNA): TGTGCCAGCAGTGGAACAGCAAATGAAAAACTGTTTTTT.

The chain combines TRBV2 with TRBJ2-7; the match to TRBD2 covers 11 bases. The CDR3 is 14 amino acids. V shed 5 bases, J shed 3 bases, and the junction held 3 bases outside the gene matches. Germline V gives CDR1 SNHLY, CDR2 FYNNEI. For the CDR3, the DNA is TGTGCCAGCAGTTTGACTAGCGGGGTCTACGAGCAGTACTTC. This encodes CASSLTSGVYEQYF. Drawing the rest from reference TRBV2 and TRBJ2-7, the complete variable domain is EPEVTQTPSHQVTQMGQEVILRCVPISNHLYFYWYRQILGQKVEFLVSFYNNEISEKSEIFDDQFSVERPDGSNFTLKIRSTKLEDSAMYFCASSLTSGVYEQYFGPGTRLTVT.

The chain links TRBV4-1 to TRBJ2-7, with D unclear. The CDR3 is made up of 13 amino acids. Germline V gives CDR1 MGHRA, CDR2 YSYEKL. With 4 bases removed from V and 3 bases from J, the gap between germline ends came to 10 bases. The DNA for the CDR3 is TGCGCCAGCAGCCGGAGAGAATTCTACGAGCAGTACTTC. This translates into CASSRREFYEQYF.

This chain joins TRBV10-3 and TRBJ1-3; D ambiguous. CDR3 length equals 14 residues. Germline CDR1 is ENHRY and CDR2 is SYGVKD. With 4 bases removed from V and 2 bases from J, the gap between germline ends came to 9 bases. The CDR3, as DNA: TGTGCCATCAGTGCCTTAATAGCTGGAAACACCATATATTTT. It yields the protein CAISALIAGNTIYF.

Here the CDR3 DNA reads TGTGCCAGCAGCGAGGCGGGGGGGCCTGGTAATGAGCAGTTCTTC. This translates into CASSEAGGPGNEQFF. This chain connects TRBV6-6 to TRBJ2-1; the match to TRBD2 covers 9 bases. Germline loops: CDR1 MNHNY, CDR2 SVGAGI (reference sequence). CDR3 size: 15 residues. The trim removed 6 bases at V and 7 bases at J, leaving 10 bases unmatched.

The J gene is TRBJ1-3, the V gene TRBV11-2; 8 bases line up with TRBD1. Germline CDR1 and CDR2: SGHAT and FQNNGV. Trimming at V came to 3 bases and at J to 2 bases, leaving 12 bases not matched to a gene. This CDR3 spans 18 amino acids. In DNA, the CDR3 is TGTGCCAGCAGCTTGGATTACGACAGGGGCCTCGCTGGAAACACCATATATTTT. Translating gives CASSLDYDRGLAGNTIYF.

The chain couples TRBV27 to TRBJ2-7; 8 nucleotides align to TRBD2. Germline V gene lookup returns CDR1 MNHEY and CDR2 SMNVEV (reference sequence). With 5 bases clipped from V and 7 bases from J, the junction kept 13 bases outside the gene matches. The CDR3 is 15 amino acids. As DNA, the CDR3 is TGTGCCAGCAGTCCGCCCGTAGCGGGATTGGGGGAGCAGTACTTC. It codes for CASSPPVAGLGEQYF.

CDR3 loop: CASSKGQGYYEQYF. The CDR3 DNA is TGTGCCAGTAGTAAGGGGCAGGGCTACTACGAGCAGTACTTC. The chain uses TRBV19 and TRBJ2-7; tentative D call: TRBD1 (5 bases). The CDR3 is 14 residues long. The V and J ends lost 4 bases and 3 bases respectively, with 13 bases between them. The germline CDR1 and CDR2 sequences are LNHDA and SQIVND (reference sequence).

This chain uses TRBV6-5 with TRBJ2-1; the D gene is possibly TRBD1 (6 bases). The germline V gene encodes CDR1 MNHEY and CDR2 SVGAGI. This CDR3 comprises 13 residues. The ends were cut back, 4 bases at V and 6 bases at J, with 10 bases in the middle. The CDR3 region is CASSWVGGNEQFF. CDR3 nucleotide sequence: TGTGCCAGCAGTTGGGTAGGGGGCAATGAGCAGTTCTTC.

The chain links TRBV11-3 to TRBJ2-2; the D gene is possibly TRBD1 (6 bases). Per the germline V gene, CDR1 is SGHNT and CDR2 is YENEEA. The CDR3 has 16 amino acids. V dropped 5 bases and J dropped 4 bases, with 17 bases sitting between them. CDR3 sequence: CASSPKTGRTTGELFF. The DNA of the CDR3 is TGTGCCAGCAGCCCTAAGACAGGACGGACCACCGGGGAGCTGTTTTTT.

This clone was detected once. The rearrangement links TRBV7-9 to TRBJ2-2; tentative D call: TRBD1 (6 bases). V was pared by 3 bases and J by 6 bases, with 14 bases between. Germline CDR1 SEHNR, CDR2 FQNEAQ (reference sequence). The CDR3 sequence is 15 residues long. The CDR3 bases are TGTGCCAGCAGCTTGTTACAGGGTTATCCCGGGGAGCTGTTTTTT. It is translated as CASSLLQGYPGELFF.

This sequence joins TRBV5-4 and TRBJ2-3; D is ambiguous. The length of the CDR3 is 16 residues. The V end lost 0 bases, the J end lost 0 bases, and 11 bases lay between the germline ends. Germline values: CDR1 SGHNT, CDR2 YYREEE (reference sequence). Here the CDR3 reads CASSLGYSTSTDTQYF. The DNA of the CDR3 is TGTGCCAGCAGCTTGGGTTACTCCACTAGCACAGATACGCAGTATTTT.

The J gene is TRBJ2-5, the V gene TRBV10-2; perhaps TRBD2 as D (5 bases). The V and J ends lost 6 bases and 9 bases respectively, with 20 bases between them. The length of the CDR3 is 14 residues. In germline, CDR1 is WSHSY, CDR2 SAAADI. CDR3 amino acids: CASSARRTERSQYF. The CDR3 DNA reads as TGCGCCAGCAGCGCGAGGAGGACCGAGAGGTCCCAGTACTTC.

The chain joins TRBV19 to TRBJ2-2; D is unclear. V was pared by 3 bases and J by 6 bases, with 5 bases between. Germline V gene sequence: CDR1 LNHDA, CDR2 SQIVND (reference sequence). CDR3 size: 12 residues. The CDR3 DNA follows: TGTGCCAGTAGTATGGCACCCGGGGAGCTGTTTTTT. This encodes CASSMAPGELFF.

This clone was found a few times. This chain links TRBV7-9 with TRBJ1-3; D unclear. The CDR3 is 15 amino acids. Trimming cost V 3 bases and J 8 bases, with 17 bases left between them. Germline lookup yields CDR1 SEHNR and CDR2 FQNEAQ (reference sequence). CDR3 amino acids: CASSLEPEPDDTIYF. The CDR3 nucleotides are TGTGCCAGCAGCTTGGAGCCGGAACCTGACGACACCATATATTTT.

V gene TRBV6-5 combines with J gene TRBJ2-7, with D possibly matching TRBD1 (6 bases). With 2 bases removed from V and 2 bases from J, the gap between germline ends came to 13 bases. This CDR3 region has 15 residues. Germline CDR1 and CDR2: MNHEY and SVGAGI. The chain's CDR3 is CASSYQGRSTYEQYF. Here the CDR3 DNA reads TGTGCCAGCAGTTACCAGGGGCGTTCGACCTACGAGCAGTACTTC.

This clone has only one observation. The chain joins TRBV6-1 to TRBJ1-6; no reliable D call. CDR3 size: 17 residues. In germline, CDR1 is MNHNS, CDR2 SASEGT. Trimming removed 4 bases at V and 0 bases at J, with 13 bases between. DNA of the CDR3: TGTGCCAGCAGTGCAAAGACCGCTAGCTCCTATAATTCACCCCTCCACTTT. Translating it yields CASSAKTASSYNSPLHF.

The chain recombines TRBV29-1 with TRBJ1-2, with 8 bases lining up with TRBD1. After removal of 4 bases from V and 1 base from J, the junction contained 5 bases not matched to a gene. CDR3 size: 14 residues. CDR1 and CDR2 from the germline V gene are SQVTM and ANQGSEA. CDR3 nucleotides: TGCAGCGTTGTTAGGACAGGGCATAACTATGGCTACACCTTC. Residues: CSVVRTGHNYGYTF.

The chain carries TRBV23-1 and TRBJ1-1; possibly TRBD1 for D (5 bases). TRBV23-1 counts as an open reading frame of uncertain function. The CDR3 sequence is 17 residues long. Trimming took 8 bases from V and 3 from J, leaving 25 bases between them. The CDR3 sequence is CASFSQGRSGSDTEAFF. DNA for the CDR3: TGCGCCAGCTTTTCTCAGGGTAGGTCTGGGTCGGACACTGAAGCTTTCTTT.

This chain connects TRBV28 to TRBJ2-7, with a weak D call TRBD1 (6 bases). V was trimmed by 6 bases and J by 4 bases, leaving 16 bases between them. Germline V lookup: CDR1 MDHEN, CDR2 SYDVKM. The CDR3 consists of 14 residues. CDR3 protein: CASRSGQGTYEQYF. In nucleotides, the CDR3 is TGTGCCAGCAGGTCCGGGCAGGGGACGTACGAGCAGTACTTC.

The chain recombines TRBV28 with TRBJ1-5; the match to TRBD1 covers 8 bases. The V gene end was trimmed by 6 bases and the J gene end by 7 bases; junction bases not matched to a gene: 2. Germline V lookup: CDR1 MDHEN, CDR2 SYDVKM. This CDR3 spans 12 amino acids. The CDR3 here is CASRDRGQPQHF. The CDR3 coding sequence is TGTGCCAGCAGAGACAGGGGCCAGCCCCAGCATTTT.

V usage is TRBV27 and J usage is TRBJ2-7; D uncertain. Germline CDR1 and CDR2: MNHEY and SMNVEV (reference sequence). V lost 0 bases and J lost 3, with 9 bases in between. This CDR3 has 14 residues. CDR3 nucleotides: TGTGCCAGCAGTTTATCGTTAACAGACTACGAGCAGTACTTC. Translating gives CASSLSLTDYEQYF.

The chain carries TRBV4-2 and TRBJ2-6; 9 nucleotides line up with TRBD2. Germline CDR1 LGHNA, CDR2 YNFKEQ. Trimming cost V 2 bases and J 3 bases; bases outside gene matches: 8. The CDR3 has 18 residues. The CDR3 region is CASSQPLASGVGANVLTF. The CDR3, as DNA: TGTGCCAGCAGCCAACCTCTGGCTAGCGGGGTTGGGGCCAACGTCCTGACTTTC.

The CDR3 nucleotides read TGTGCCAGCAGCTTGGGGGCTGGACTAGCTGGCGCTACGCAGTATTTT. It codes for CASSLGAGLAGATQYF. The genes are TRBV5-6 and TRBJ2-3, with TRBD2 identical over 8 bases. CDR1 and CDR2 (germline): SGHDT, YYEEEE. With 0 bases clipped from V and 8 bases from J, the junction kept 11 bases outside the gene matches. The CDR3 totals 16 residues.

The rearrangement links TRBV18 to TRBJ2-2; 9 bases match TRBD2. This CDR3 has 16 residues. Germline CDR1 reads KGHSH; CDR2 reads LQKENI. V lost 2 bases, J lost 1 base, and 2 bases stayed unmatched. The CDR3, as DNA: TGTGCCAGCTCACCAGTACTAGCGGGGAACACCGGGGAGCTGTTTTTT. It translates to CASSPVLAGNTGELFF.

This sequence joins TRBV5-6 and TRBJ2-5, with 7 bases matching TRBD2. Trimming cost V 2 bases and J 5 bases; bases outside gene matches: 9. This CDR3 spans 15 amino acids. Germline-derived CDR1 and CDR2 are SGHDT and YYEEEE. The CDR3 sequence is CASSFGLGFQETQYF. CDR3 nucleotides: TGTGCCAGCAGCTTCGGACTAGGATTCCAGGAGACCCAGTACTTC.